This T cell receptor beta chain was retrieved from a study of blood T cell repertoires in COVID-19. Study information: Some COVID-19 samples were acute and others convalescent; all came from the United States, Italy and Spain.

The CDR3 loop spans 13 amino acids. Between the trimmed V and J ends, which lost 5 bases and 5 bases, there was a span of 12 bases. From germline, CDR1 is LNHDA and CDR2 SQIVND (reference sequence). This clone has just one count. How the authors handled the data: Estimated nucleated cell counts came from reference gene primer amplification. Some clones are missing from TCRdb's copy, which holds only in-frame ones; the method was immunoSEQ multiplex PCR. D and trimming were read from the DNA, whereas the V and J calls and clone size are those reported in that table. There are approximately 150,000 clones in the sample; about 83% occur only once, and 13% lies in the top ten.

This TCR was sampled from a man between 65 and 85 years old who had recovered from COVID-19. The chain uses TRBV19 and TRBJ1-2, with a possible D match to TRBD1 (5 bases). Sequenced: peripheral blood. The chain's CDR3 is CASSGLTGYGYTF. The CDR3 coding sequence is TGTGCCAGTAGTGGACTAACAGGTTATGGCTACACCTTC. The full variable domain, with the rest looked up from reference TRBV19 and TRBJ1-2, is DGGITQSPKYLFRKEGQNVTLSCEQNLNHDAMYWYRQDPGQGLRLIYYSQIVNDFQKGDIAEGYSVSREKKESFPLTVTSAQKNPTAFYLCASSGLTGYGYTFGSGTRLTVV.